Each of the 8 T cell receptor beta chains below was sequenced from the same sample in a study of control samples from healthy donors and cancer patients. Data came from immunoSEQ multiplex PCR; TCRdb stores just in-frame clones and leaves some out. The sample includes 40,000 to 50,000 clones, roughly 93% of them seen just once. Sequenced material: PBMCs. The receptor set was obtained from a woman aged 45-60 years with head and neck cancer.

This clone was picked up one time. The J gene is TRBJ2-1, the V gene TRBV5-1; TRBD1 aligns across 8 bases. The CDR3 is made up of 15 amino acids. Losses at the gene ends were 2 bases for V and 7 bases for J; bases not matched to a gene: 8. The germline gives CDR1 SGHRS, CDR2 YFSETQ. CDR3 sequence (DNA): TGCGCCAGCAGCTTCACGACAGGGGCGCAAAATGAGCAGTTCTTC. It is translated as CASSFTTGAQNEQFF. The full variable domain, with the rest looked up from reference TRBV5-1 and TRBJ2-1, is KAGVTQTPRYLIKTRGQQVTLSCSPISGHRSVSWYQQTPGQGLQFLFEYFSETQRNKGNFPGRFSGRQFSNSRSEMNVSTLELGDSALYLCASSFTTGAQNEQFFGPGTRLTVL.

This sequence joins TRBV5-8 and TRBJ1-5; D not resolved. Germline V gene sequence: CDR1 SGHTS, CDR2 YDEGEE. The CDR3 is 15 amino acids. Trimming removed 3 bases from V and 0 bases from J, with 10 bases in between. CDR3: CASSSRAFSNQPQHF. Here the CDR3 DNA reads TGTGCCAGCAGCTCCCGGGCCTTTAGCAATCAGCCCCAGCATTTT.

Here the CDR3 reads CASSWGETQYF. Here the CDR3 DNA reads TGCGCCAGCAGCTGGGGCGAGACCCAGTACTTC. The chain has TRBV5-1 and TRBJ2-5; tentatively, D is TRBD1 (5 bases). Trimming cost V 3 bases and J 5 bases, with 5 bases left between them. The CDR3 consists of 11 residues. CDR1 SGHRS and CDR2 YFSETQ come from the germline V gene.

The chain carries TRBV19 and TRBJ2-7; TRBD1 agrees at 7 bases. V trimming: 5 bases; J trimming: 2 bases; junction bases outside the gene matches: 15. Germline V gives CDR1 LNHDA, CDR2 SQIVND (reference sequence). The CDR3 has 17 amino acids. CDR3 protein: CASSLYGTAPAPYEQYF. For the CDR3, the DNA is TGTGCCAGTAGTCTCTACGGGACAGCTCCCGCTCCCTACGAGCAGTACTTC.

There are a few counts of this clone. The V call is TRBV18, the J call TRBJ2-5; no reliable D call. The CDR3 is 13 residues long. V shed 3 bases and J shed 3 bases, with 8 bases lying between them. CDR1 is KGHSH and CDR2 is LQKENI in the germline V gene. CDR3 protein: CASSPDRKETQYF. The DNA for the CDR3 is TGTGCCAGCTCACCCGATCGTAAAGAGACCCAGTACTTC.

The genes are TRBV5-1 and TRBJ1-4, with D unresolved. V was shortened by 2 bases and J by 0 bases, with 11 bases between the two germline ends. CDR1 and CDR2 from the germline V gene are SGHRS and YFSETQ. The CDR3 totals 16 residues. CDR3 in amino acids: CASSLGYYSTNEKLFF. CDR3 in DNA: TGCGCCAGCAGCTTAGGGTATTATTCAACTAATGAAAAACTGTTTTTT.

In this sample, this clone turned up once. This chain joins TRBV6-6 and TRBJ1-3; no clear D gene. The CDR3 extends over 16 amino acids. V lost 0 bases, J lost 5 bases, and 14 bases lay in between. Germline V gene lookup returns CDR1 MNHNY and CDR2 SVGAGI (reference sequence). CDR3 nucleotides: TGTGCCAGCAGTTACTCTGGGGAGGGAGGCAGAAACACCATATATTTT. Residues: CASSYSGEGGRNTIYF.

This clone appeared a few times. The chain combines TRBV27 with TRBJ1-2; D might be TRBD1 (5 bases). Looked up from germline, CDR1 is MNHEY and CDR2 is SMNVEV (reference sequence). This CDR3 region has 13 residues. The ends were cut back, 3 bases at V and 8 bases at J, with 13 bases in the middle. CDR3 amino acids: CASSLGGVGGYTF. Written as DNA, the CDR3 is TGTGCCAGCAGTTTGGGGGGGGTCGGAGGCTACACCTTC.